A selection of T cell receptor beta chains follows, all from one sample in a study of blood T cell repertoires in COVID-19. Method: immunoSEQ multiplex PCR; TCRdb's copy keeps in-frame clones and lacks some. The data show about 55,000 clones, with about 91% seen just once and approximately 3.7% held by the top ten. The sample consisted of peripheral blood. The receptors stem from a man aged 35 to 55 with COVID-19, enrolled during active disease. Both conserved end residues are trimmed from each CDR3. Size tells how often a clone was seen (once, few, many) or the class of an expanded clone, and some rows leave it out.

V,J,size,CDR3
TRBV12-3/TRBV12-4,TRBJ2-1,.,ASSHGTGREQF
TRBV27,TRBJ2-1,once,ASSLTPYNEQF
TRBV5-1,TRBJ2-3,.,ASSLGNAGTGWDTQY
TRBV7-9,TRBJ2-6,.,ASSSSSGSGANVLT
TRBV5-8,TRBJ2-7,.,ASSQRTGRKQY
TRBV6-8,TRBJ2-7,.,ASSFLDGVNYEQY
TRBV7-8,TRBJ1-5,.,ASSSTGGVGQPQH
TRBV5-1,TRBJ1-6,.,ASSPGQDNSPLH
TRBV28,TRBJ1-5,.,ASSPDSPWRSNQPQH
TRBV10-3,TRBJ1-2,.,AIFQAEGSGYT
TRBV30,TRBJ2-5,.,AWSHPRGLTETQY
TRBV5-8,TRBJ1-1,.,ASSYRGRGTEAF
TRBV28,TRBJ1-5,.,ASSGGTGGRNQPQH
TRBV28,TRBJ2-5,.,ASSSQQGLETQY
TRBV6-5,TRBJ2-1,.,ASRGSGGSYNEQF
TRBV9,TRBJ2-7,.,ASSPGTGAGEQY
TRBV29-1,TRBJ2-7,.,SVWETSGGTYEQY
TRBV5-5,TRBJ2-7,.,ASSLDIRTSGNSYEQY
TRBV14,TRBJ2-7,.,ASSRAGGSRNEQY
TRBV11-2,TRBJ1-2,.,ASSLGTENYGYT
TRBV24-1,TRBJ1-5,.,ATSDSRGGDQPQH
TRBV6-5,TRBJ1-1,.,ASSYNGQNTEAF
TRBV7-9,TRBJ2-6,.,ASSLGTGSGANVLT
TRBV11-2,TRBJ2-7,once,ASSFGAGEQY
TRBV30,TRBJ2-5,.,AWSVVPLSAQY
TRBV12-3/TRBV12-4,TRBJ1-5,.,ASSNTGQPQH
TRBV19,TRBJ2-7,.,ASSIVGQGAREQY
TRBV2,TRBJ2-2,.,ASSGETSKKTGELF
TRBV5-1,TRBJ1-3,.,ASSLGLISGNTIY
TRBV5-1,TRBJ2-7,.,ASSPGLAGGSSYEQY
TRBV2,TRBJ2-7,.,ASSEVASRDFYEQY
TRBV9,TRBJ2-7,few,ASSKGVAGGLYEQY
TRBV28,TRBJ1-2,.,ASSGGTGRNYGYT
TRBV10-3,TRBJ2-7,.,AISEPRGYEQY
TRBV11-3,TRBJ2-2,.,ASSHGLQFSGELF
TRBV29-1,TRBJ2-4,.,SVGGSGKNIQY
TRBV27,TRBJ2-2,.,ASSPGFITGELF
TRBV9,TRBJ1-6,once,ASSVGTNSPLH
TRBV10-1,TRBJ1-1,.,ASSSGRTEAF
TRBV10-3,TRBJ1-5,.,AISDRVGQPQH
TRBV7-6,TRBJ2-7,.,ASSPATGQNDEQY
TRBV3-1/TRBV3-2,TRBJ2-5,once,ASSQFGTQETQY
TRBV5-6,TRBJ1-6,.,ASSRGQGGNSPLH
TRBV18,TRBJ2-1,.,ASSLPDRGDEQF
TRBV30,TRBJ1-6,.,AWTASSGNSPLH
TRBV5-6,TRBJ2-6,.,ASSLRLTGANVLT
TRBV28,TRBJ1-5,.,ASSLVGGSLGQPQH
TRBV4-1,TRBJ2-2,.,ASSLLAGTSGTDGELF
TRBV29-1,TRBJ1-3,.,SAKSGGRNTIY
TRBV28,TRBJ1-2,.,ASSTGTANYGYT
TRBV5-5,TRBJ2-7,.,ASSLRGSVENEQY
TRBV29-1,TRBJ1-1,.,SVEDRRAEAF
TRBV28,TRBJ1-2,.,ASSLGGDYGYT
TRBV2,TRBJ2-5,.,ASSESGGKGWYQETQY